This TCR beta chain comes out of a study of Graves' ophthalmopathy and Graves' hyperthyroidism. Amplification of TCR beta CDR3 regions used RNA transcripts. HTBI-primed first-round RT-PCR preceded second-round multiplex PCR. MiXCR was run by TCRdb on the multiplex PCR reads, yielding one entry per CDR3 protein. The sample yields approximately 700,000 distinct CDR3 sequences, 40% seen once. The V gene lost 4 bases and the J gene lost 5 bases, with 8 bases spanning the gap. CDR3 length: 13 residues. Germline V gene sequence: CDR1 SEHNR, CDR2 FQNEAQ (reference sequence). This clonotype was picked up many times.

The material sequenced was peripheral blood. This TCR derives from an adult man with Graves' ophthalmopathy. This sequence joins TRBV7-9 and TRBJ2-2; perhaps TRBD1 as D (6 bases). The CDR3 reads CASSSTGTGELFF. Written as DNA, the CDR3 is TGTGCCAGCAGCTCCACAGGGACCGGGGAGCTGTTTTTT.